The 21 T cell receptor beta chains below were found in one sample sequenced in a study of cytotoxic CD8 clonotypes in ibrutinib-treated CLL (dated by TCRdb to the early 2020s). The time point label of this sample denotes: about eleven months on ibrutinib. The library was generated by the immunoSEQ multiplex PCR assay. Sourced from immuneACCESS, this table was stored by TCRdb with only in-frame sequences that have V and J called. A share of the clones is absent; for the studies checked, an unresolved V gene accounts for under half, and the remainder has no known explanation. The sample table records around 150,000 clones; approximately 80% of these occur just once. About 2% of the sample is in the top ten clones. The sample here was PBMCs, taken after 12 months of ibrutinib treatment. The origin of the receptors is a human donor with chronic lymphocytic leukemia.

J is TRBJ2-3 and V is TRBV20-1; D is uncertain. Per germline, CDR1 DFQATT and CDR2 SNEGSKA (reference sequence). With 6 bases removed from V and 5 bases from J, the gap between germline ends came to 6 bases. The CDR3 is 10 amino acids. The CDR3 DNA sequence: TGCAGTGCGCGCGGAGATACGCAGTATTTT. Its translation: CSARGDTQYF.

The chain recombines TRBV7-9 with TRBJ2-5; 7 bases are shared with TRBD2. With 3 bases clipped from V and 0 bases from J, the junction kept 4 bases outside the gene matches. The CDR3 is made up of 15 amino acids. Germline CDR1 and CDR2: SEHNR and FQNEAQ (reference sequence). The CDR3 DNA reads as TGTGCCAGCAGCTTTGACGGGACTAACCAAGAGACCCAGTACTTC. Residues: CASSFDGTNQETQYF.

The chain combines TRBV6-4 with TRBJ2-1; 12 nucleotides agree with TRBD2. The V gene's germline CDR1 is MRHNA and CDR2 SNTAGT. J lost 8 bases, V lost 3 bases, and 5 bases had no gene match. This CDR3 is built from 15 residues. The CDR3 nucleotides are TGTGCCAGCAGTGAACTAGCGGGGGGTCTAGATGAGCAGTTCTTC. It translates to CASSELAGGLDEQFF.

V gene TRBV10-3 combines with J gene TRBJ1-2; no clear D gene. This CDR3 is 11 amino acids long. V was pared by 0 bases and J by 8 bases, with 4 bases between. Germline CDR1 reads ENHRY; CDR2 reads SYGVKD. The chain's CDR3 is CAISESVGYTF. The CDR3 coding sequence is TGTGCCATCAGTGAGTCTGTGGGCTACACCTTC.

J is TRBJ2-2 and V is TRBV10-3, with 8 bases lining up with TRBD2. V gave up 0 bases and J gave up 5 bases; unmatched junction bases: 5. This CDR3 has 16 residues. Germline CDR1 ENHRY, CDR2 SYGVKD. The CDR3 nucleotides read TGTGCCATCAGTGAGTCTGCGGGAGGATCGACCGGGGAGCTGTTTTTT. It encodes CAISESAGGSTGELFF.

The chain couples TRBV5-5 to TRBJ1-2, with TRBD1 as a possible D gene (6 bases). Deletions cut 3 bases from V and 0 bases from J, with 18 bases between. The V gene's germline CDR1 is SGHKS and CDR2 YYEKEE (reference sequence). This CDR3 is built from 17 residues. CDR3 DNA sequence: TGTGCCAGCAGCTCTTATCCCCTCGACAGGCCTAACTATGGCTACACCTTC. Protein product: CASSSYPLDRPNYGYTF.

The chain is built from TRBV7-2 and TRBJ1-3, with D uncertain. This CDR3 is built from 17 residues. Between the trimmed V and J ends, which lost 4 bases and 2 bases, there was a span of 18 bases. The germline CDR1 and CDR2 sequences are SGHTA and FQGNSA. The CDR3 is CASSSTGGQRAGNTIYF. Written as DNA, the CDR3 is TGTGCCAGCAGCTCAACGGGAGGGCAGAGGGCTGGAAACACCATATATTTT.

The count of this clone is one. This sequence joins TRBV11-2 and TRBJ2-3; the match to TRBD1 covers 8 bases. In germline, CDR1 is SGHAT, CDR2 FQNNGV. Trimming cost V 4 bases and J 2 bases; bases outside gene matches: 8. The CDR3 sequence is 16 residues long. This CDR3 reads CASSSGDRLDTDTQYF. The CDR3 DNA reads TGTGCCAGCAGCTCGGGGGACAGGTTAGACACAGATACGCAGTATTTT.

The chain carries TRBV27 and TRBJ2-3, with 8 nucleotides matching TRBD1. The CDR3 is 12 residues long. Germline CDR1 is MNHEY and CDR2 is SMNVEV (reference sequence). V lost 4 bases, J lost 9 bases, and 3 bases stayed unmatched. The CDR3 sequence is CASSSTGDTQYF. As DNA, the CDR3 is TGTGCCAGCAGTTCGACAGGGGACACGCAGTATTTT.

This clone was seen a single time. CDR3 in amino acids: CASSLAGRDTRGIQYF. The CDR3 region has the DNA TGTGCCAGCAGCTTAGCAGGCCGGGACACCCGGGGCATCCAGTACTTC. V and J are TRBV7-9 and TRBJ2-5; D possibly corresponds to TRBD1 (6 bases). V lost 0 bases to trimming and J lost 10 bases, with 21 bases between them. The V gene's germline CDR1 is SEHNR and CDR2 FQNEAQ (reference sequence). The CDR3 runs to 16 residues. The full variable domain, completed using reference TRBV7-9 and TRBJ2-5, is DTGVSQNPRHKITKRGQNVTFRCDPISEHNRLYWYRQTLGQGPEFLTYFQNEAQLEKSRLLSDRFSAERPKGSFSTLEIQRTEQGDSAMYLCASSLAGRDTRGIQYFGPGTRLLVL.

The J gene is TRBJ1-4, the V gene TRBV2; 11 bases match TRBD1. Germline V gene sequence: CDR1 SNHLY, CDR2 FYNNEI. V trimming: 6 bases; J trimming: 7 bases; junction bases outside the gene matches: 7. This CDR3 is built from 15 residues. The CDR3 DNA reads as TGTGCCAGCAGATTATCAGGGACAGGGGGTGAAAAACTGTTTTTT. Its protein is CASRLSGTGGEKLFF.

The chain uses TRBV7-2 and TRBJ2-5; D gene uncertain. This CDR3 has 13 amino acids. V lost 0 bases, J lost 1 base, and 3 bases lay in between. The germline V gene has CDR1 SGHTA and CDR2 FQGNSA. The CDR3 protein is CASSLAPQETQYF. The CDR3 DNA is TGTGCCAGCAGCTTAGCCCCCCAAGAGACCCAGTACTTC.

Only one count was recorded for this clone. The V gene is TRBV19, the J gene TRBJ2-7, with a weak D call TRBD2 (7 bases). Looked up from germline, CDR1 is LNHDA and CDR2 is SQIVND (reference sequence). CDR3 size: 15 residues. Trimming pared 1 base from V and 4 bases from J, leaving 14 bases between. Here the CDR3 DNA reads TGTGCCAGTAGTATAGTCGGGGGGCGGTCGTACGAGCAGTACTTC. Amino acid sequence: CASSIVGGRSYEQYF.

This sequence joins TRBV6-5 and TRBJ2-5, with TRBD1 identical over 7 bases. After removal of 2 bases from V and 2 bases from J, the junction contained 8 bases not matched to a gene. The germline V gene encodes CDR1 MNHEY and CDR2 SVGAGI. The CDR3 length is 16 residues. The CDR3 is CASSYATGKGQETQYF. CDR3 DNA: TGTGCCAGCAGTTACGCGACAGGGAAAGGGCAAGAGACCCAGTACTTC.

The CDR3 loop is CASSQGTSGINEQFF. For the CDR3, the DNA is TGTGCCAGCAGCCAGGGGACTAGCGGGATCAATGAGCAGTTCTTC. J is TRBJ2-1 and V is TRBV4-2; TRBD2 agrees at 13 bases. V was clipped by 3 bases and J by 6 bases; unmatched bases: 2. The germline CDR1 and CDR2 sequences are LGHNA and YNFKEQ. The CDR3 has 15 residues.

The V call is TRBV5-1, the J call TRBJ1-4; D is unresolved. This CDR3 is 14 amino acids long. The germline V gene has CDR1 SGHRS and CDR2 YFSETQ. With 5 bases removed from V and 0 bases from J, the gap between germline ends came to 8 bases. CDR3 in DNA: TGCGCCAGCAGGGTAGGGCCAACTAATGAAAAACTGTTTTTT. Amino acids: CASRVGPTNEKLFF.

The chain uses TRBV28 and TRBJ1-2; possible D gene TRBD1, 6 bases. This CDR3 contains 12 residues. The germline gives CDR1 MDHEN, CDR2 SYDVKM. The V and J ends lost 7 bases and 5 bases respectively, with 11 bases between them. The CDR3 DNA follows: TGTGCCAGCACCAAACAGGGATATGGCTACACCTTC. It translates to CASTKQGYGYTF.

The chain recombines TRBV10-3 with TRBJ1-4, with 8 bases that match TRBD1. Germline CDR1 is ENHRY and CDR2 is SYGVKD. V shed 3 bases, J shed 4 bases, and the junction held 7 bases outside the gene matches. There are 16 residues in the CDR3. CDR3 region: CAISENTGGRNEKLFF. CDR3 DNA sequence: TGTGCCATCAGTGAAAATACAGGGGGGCGTAATGAAAAACTGTTTTTT.

The J gene is TRBJ2-5, the V gene TRBV28; D gene ambiguous. The CDR3 is made up of 13 amino acids. From germline, CDR1 is MDHEN and CDR2 SYDVKM. V was pared by 6 bases and J by 4 bases, with 12 bases between. In DNA, the CDR3 is TGTGCCAGCAGCCCTCCCTTCGGAGAGACCCAGTACTTC. Translating gives CASSPPFGETQYF.

This chain links TRBV5-6 with TRBJ1-2; weak D call: TRBD1 (5 bases). The CDR3 totals 15 residues. Trimming took 4 bases from V and 3 from J, leaving 16 bases between them. Germline V CDR1 and CDR2: SGHDT, YYEEEE. The CDR3 is CASSHPVGGYYGYTF. For the CDR3, the DNA is TGTGCCAGCAGCCACCCGGTTGGGGGTTACTATGGCTACACCTTC.

J is TRBJ2-5 and V is TRBV29-1, with 8 bases identical to TRBD2. Per the germline V gene, CDR1 is SQVTM and CDR2 is ANQGSEA. The CDR3 runs 13 residues. With 5 bases clipped from V and 5 bases from J, the junction kept 7 bases outside the gene matches. CDR3 residues: CSVCRGGRETQYF. CDR3 DNA: TGCAGCGTTTGTCGGGGGGGGCGGGAGACCCAGTACTTC.